A selection of T cell receptor beta chains follows, all from one sample in a study of cytomegalovirus exposure and HLA in healthy donors. The table came from immunoSEQ multiplex PCR; TCRdb's copy has only in-frame clones and leaves some out. The table records a few hundred thousand clones, over 80% of them present only once. Material for sequencing was PBMCs. The origin of the receptors is a woman younger than 35 in good health and CMV-seronegative. CDR3s include the opening cysteine and the closing phenylalanine or tryptophan. D genes are given only for firm matches.

d_call: NA; v_call: TRBV30; cdr3_aa: CAWSAGITSGNTIYF
d_call: NA; v_call: TRBV10-3; cdr3_aa: CAISDLQVGVYGYTF
d_call: TRBD2; v_call: TRBV5-1; cdr3_aa: CASSGRASGSYEQYF
d_call: TRBD2; v_call: TRBV30; cdr3_aa: CAWSGGLGSEEQFF
d_call: NA; v_call: TRBV6-6; cdr3_aa: CASSPSGQETQYF
d_call: NA; v_call: TRBV25-1; cdr3_aa: CASSGTGNSPLHF
d_call: TRBD2; v_call: TRBV11-1; cdr3_aa: CASSSQLALNEQFF
d_call: TRBD2; v_call: TRBV25-1; cdr3_aa: CASSFGGSSYNEQFF
d_call: NA; v_call: TRBV5-4; cdr3_aa: CASSLSGEYNEQFF
d_call: TRBD2; v_call: TRBV11-2; cdr3_aa: CASSLKGLGVSYEQYF
d_call: NA; v_call: TRBV5-1; cdr3_aa: CASSTRVGSGEKLFF
d_call: NA; v_call: TRBV11-2; cdr3_aa: CASSSGLYEQYF
d_call: TRBD2; v_call: TRBV19; cdr3_aa: CASSPSSGRANNEQFF
d_call: TRBD1; v_call: TRBV29-1; cdr3_aa: CSVNGQGYTEAFF
d_call: NA; v_call: TRBV30; cdr3_aa: CAWRILPGGAPYNEQFF
d_call: NA; v_call: TRBV30; cdr3_aa: CAWNKPQGNTEAFF
d_call: NA; v_call: TRBV5-4; cdr3_aa: CASSLEYTEAFF
d_call: NA; v_call: TRBV6-1; cdr3_aa: CASWGALVYGYTF
d_call: TRBD2; v_call: TRBV7-2; cdr3_aa: CASSLRAEYGRDTGELFF
d_call: TRBD1; v_call: TRBV30; cdr3_aa: CAWSVLRTGSWEQYF
d_call: TRBD1; v_call: TRBV5-1; cdr3_aa: CASSAGQGYTEAFF
d_call: NA; v_call: TRBV19; cdr3_aa: CASGQLYGYTF
d_call: NA; v_call: TRBV12-5; cdr3_aa: CASGLVTPMEQFF
d_call: NA; v_call: TRBV7-8; cdr3_aa: CASSPSVGGNTGELFF
d_call: TRBD1; v_call: TRBV6-1; cdr3_aa: CASSEALWTGARETQYF
d_call: NA; v_call: TRBV19; cdr3_aa: CASSIGTRGQNTEAFF
d_call: NA; v_call: TRBV2; cdr3_aa: CASWVRGMRNTEAFF
d_call: NA; v_call: TRBV19; cdr3_aa: CASAGRHSNQPQHF
d_call: TRBD2; v_call: TRBV27; cdr3_aa: CASSLSGGRAPSYNEQFF
d_call: NA; v_call: TRBV30; cdr3_aa: CAWIGSSTEAFF
d_call: NA; v_call: TRBV6-6; cdr3_aa: CASSYGGGGKEKLFF
d_call: NA; v_call: TRBV6-5; cdr3_aa: CASRTRNYYGYTF
d_call: NA; v_call: TRBV19; cdr3_aa: CASSIDPDRLHYEQYF
d_call: TRBD1; v_call: TRBV7-6; cdr3_aa: CASSFRDRGTGELFF
d_call: NA; v_call: TRBV28; cdr3_aa: CASSASRSSGNTIYF
d_call: NA; v_call: TRBV6-6; cdr3_aa: CASWSRTSNYGYTF
d_call: NA; v_call: TRBV12-2; cdr3_aa: CASRPRSTEQFF
d_call: TRBD2; v_call: TRBV5-4; cdr3_aa: CASSSRTSGEQFF
d_call: TRBD2; v_call: TRBV5-1; cdr3_aa: CASSPGLAGPYEQYF
d_call: TRBD2; v_call: TRBV5-1; cdr3_aa: CASSLAGGSLQEQYF
d_call: TRBD2; v_call: TRBV11-2; cdr3_aa: CASSPRTSGRAPQYF
d_call: TRBD2; v_call: TRBV10-3; cdr3_aa: CAISDGGDAYEQYF
d_call: TRBD1; v_call: TRBV11-3; cdr3_aa: CASSLVTGGLNEQFF
d_call: NA; v_call: TRBV7-8; cdr3_aa: CASSLGGATEAFF
d_call: NA; v_call: TRBV30; cdr3_aa: CAWSALTDTQYF
d_call: NA; v_call: TRBV27; cdr3_aa: CASNSGANNYGYTF
d_call: TRBD2; v_call: TRBV6-6; cdr3_aa: CASSYSKVAGETQYF
d_call: NA; v_call: TRBV27; cdr3_aa: CASRHGGYMNTEAFF
d_call: TRBD2; v_call: TRBV5-8; cdr3_aa: CASSWRGTYEQYF
d_call: TRBD2; v_call: TRBV30; cdr3_aa: CAWNRPGTSGSGTGELFF
d_call: NA; v_call: TRBV6-5; cdr3_aa: CASSYSRWGAYEQYF
d_call: TRBD1; v_call: TRBV6-6; cdr3_aa: CASRLQGAEAFF
d_call: NA; v_call: TRBV21-1; cdr3_aa: CASSKKVASGSHYSSYNEQFF
d_call: TRBD2; v_call: TRBV29-1; cdr3_aa: CSVREGRANQETQYF
d_call: NA; v_call: TRBV5-6; cdr3_aa: CASSSIIQGGAANEKLFF
d_call: TRBD1; v_call: TRBV9; cdr3_aa: CASSVATGFNEQYF
d_call: TRBD2; v_call: TRBV7-2; cdr3_aa: CASSWTSGSTDTQYF